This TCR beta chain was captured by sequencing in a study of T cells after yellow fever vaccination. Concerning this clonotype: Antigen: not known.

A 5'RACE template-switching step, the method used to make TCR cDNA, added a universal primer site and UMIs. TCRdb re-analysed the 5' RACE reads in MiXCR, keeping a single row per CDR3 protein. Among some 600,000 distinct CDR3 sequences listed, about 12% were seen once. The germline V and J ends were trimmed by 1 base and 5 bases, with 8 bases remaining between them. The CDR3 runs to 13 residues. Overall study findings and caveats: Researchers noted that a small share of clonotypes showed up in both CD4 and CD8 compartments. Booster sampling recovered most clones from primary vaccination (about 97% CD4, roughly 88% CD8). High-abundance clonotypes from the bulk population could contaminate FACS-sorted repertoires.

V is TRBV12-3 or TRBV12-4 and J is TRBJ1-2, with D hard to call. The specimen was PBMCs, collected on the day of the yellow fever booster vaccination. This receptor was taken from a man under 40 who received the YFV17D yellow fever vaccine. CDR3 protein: CASSLVAGYGYTF. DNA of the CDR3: TGTGCCAGCAGTTTAGTTGCCGGGTATGGCTACACCTTC.